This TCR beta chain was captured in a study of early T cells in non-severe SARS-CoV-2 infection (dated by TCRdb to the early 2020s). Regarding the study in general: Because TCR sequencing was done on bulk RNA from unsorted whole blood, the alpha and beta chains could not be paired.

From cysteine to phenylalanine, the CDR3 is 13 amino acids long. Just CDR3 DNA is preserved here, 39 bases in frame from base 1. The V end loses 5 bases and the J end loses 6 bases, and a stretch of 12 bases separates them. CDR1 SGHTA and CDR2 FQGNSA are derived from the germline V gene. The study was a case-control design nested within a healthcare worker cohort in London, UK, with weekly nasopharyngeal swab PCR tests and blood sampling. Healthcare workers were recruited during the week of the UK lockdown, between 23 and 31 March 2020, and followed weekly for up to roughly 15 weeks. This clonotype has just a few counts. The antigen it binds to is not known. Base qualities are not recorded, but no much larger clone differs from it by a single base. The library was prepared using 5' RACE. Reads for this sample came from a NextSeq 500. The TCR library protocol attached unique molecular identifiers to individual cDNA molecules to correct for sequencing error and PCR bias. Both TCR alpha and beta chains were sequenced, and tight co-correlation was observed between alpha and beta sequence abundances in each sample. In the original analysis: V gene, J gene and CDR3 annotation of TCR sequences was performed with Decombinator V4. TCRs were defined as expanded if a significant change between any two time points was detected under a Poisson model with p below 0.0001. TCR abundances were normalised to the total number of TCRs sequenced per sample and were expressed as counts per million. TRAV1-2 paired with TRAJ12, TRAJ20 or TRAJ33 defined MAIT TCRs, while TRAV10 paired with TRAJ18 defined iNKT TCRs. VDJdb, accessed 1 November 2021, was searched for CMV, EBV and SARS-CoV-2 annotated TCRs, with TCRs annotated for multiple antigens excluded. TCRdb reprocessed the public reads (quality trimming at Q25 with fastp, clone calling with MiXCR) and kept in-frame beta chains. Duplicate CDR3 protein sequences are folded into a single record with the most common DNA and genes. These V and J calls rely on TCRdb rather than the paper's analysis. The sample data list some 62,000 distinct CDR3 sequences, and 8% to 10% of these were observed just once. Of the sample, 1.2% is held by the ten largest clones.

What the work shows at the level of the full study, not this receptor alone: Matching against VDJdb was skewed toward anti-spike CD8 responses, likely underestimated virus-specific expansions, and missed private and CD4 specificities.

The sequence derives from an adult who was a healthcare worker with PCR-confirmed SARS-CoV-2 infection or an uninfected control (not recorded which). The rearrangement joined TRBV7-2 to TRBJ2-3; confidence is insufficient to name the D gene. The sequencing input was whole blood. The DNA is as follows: TGTGCCAGCAGCACACGAGCCCCCGATACGCAGTATTTT. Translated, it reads CASSTRAPDTQYF.